This paragraph covers one TCR beta chain sequence. This clone's antigen is unknown. The sample holds no much larger clone one base away, and base qualities are not on file. The cohort was made up of 666 healthy bone marrow donors. At the time of sampling, all cohort members were nominally healthy, though unrecorded immune exposures were likely present. The donor was CMV seronegative and was included in the group of 352 seronegative cohort members. Every donor gave a peripheral blood sample, and the peripheral blood mononuclear cells from that sample were used for TCR beta sequencing. Genomic DNA was extracted from the blood cell samples with the Qiagen DNeasy Blood Extraction Kit. The library was generated by the immunoSEQ multiplex PCR assay. For the multiplex PCR, a mixture combining 60 forward primers for TCR Vbeta segments and 13 reverse primers for TCR Jbeta segments was used. The CDR3 region of rearranged TCR beta genes was amplified from genomic DNA by a multiplex PCR assay. On the Illumina HiSeq System, the amplified TCR beta libraries were sequenced as 87-base-pair reads. Per the authors' processing: In a later analysis, tens of millions of unique TCR beta chains were counted across the roughly 610 repertoires, and roughly 10 million of these chains were shared by at least two donors. Raw reads were error-corrected and collapsed into unique sequences by a nearest-neighbor algorithm in which closely related sequences were merged to remove PCR and sequencing errors. CDR3 sequences were aligned to IMGT reference sequences to assign V, D and J gene segments. For a sequence to be retained, a match of at least six nucleotides was required to both a V gene segment and a J gene segment. A rearrangement counted as productive if the CDR3 had no stop codons and remained in frame with V and J, and every other rearrangement counted as non-productive. CDR3 was defined by IMGT convention, running from the second conserved V-encoded cysteine to the conserved J-encoded phenylalanine. The earlier analysis of about 640 of the donors excluded any sequence lacking an unambiguous match to a single V gene segment. An earlier analysis of fewer than 750 of the donors classified V segments as functional when productive rearrangements were above 56.7% and as segregating when the standard deviation between donors was above 5%. A statistical classification framework was built to diagnose cytomegalovirus status from the catalog of TCR beta chain sequences. In a later analysis, V and J genes were assigned by comparing TCR nucleotide sequences against IMGT/GENE-DB human TR gene sequences. The TCRdist pipeline was used in a later analysis to assign CDR3 sequences and most-parsimonious VDJ recombination scenarios. A later analysis defined each TCR beta chain by its CDR3 amino acid sequence plus V-gene family, and excluded reads lacking a unique V-gene family. A later analysis removed 500 to 650 highly shared, low-generation-probability nucleotide sequences to deal with suspected cross-contamination and a sequencing artifact. For each public chain, a later analysis derived a clonal expansion index from normalized ranks of inferred template counts within each repertoire. A later analysis computed generation probabilities with a VDJ recombination model fitted to out-of-frame rearrangements, and checked the results against IGoR. In a later analysis, hypergeometric tests were used to score TCR-TCR, TCR-HLA and TCR-CMV co-occurrence, with a repertoire-size bias correction applied to TCR pairs. A later analysis estimated false discovery rates by permuting HLA or CMV assignments 20 times. In a later analysis, co-occurring TCRs were grouped using DBSCAN, and TCRdist sequence similarity was added for clustering within HLA-allele-positive subsets. Repertoires with fewer than 30,000 or more than 120,000 public chains were left out of co-occurrence clustering, as were several repertoires with anomalous nucleotide sharing. TCRdb took this table from immuneACCESS and kept in-frame rearrangements with V and J called. Such tables lack part of the clones; where checked against another copy, unresolved V genes explain under half of the gap, and the rest is unexplained. V and J calls and clone size are as listed in that table; D and trimming were resolved from the DNA. This sample gives 150,000 to 200,000 clones in total; less than 90% of them show up just once. The biggest ten clones account for around 0.27% of the sample.

The CDR3 has 13 amino acids, counting the end cysteine and phenylalanine. Solely the CDR3 DNA is kept, with 39 bases framed from the first base. CDR1 and CDR2 are read off the germline V gene as KGHSH and LQKENI. The germline V and J ends show losses of 8 bases and 3 bases respectively, and no gene match explains 4 bases of the junction. The data originate from a study of cytomegalovirus exposure and HLA in healthy donors (dated by TCRdb to 2016 to 2017). Broadly, across the study: According to an earlier analysis of a few hundred of the donors, some 180 million T cells yielded some 110 million unique TCR beta sequences and 276 Gb of sequence data. An early release covering about 600 HLA-typed donors comprised around 300 gigabases of sequencing data and tens of millions of unique TCR sequences. Among the roughly 390 genotyped donors, approximately 77% belonged to the genetic ancestry cluster associated with self-reported Caucasian donors. The study aimed to test whether cataloging public T cell receptors could reveal signatures of past pathogen exposure. The study used immunosequencing to profile the T cell repertoires of 666 subjects and linked those repertoires to cytomegalovirus serostatus. Besides the first cohort of roughly 640 subjects, a separate validation cohort made up of over 95 different subjects was used. To predict cytomegalovirus infection status, the study brought together high-throughput TCR immunosequencing, statistical association of individual TCRs with disease status, and machine learning. A later analysis re-analyzed previously published TCR beta repertoires from 500 to 700 donors and added high-resolution HLA genotyping to study TCR occurrence patterns. Rather than drawing on any new phenotypic data, the later analysis identified candidate immune exposures from TCR beta sequences and the way those sequences occurred across donors. An earlier analysis of approximately 630 of the donors applied high-throughput TCR beta sequencing to assess whether each TCR beta V gene segment acted as functional or pseudogenic. Alongside the repertoire data, information on donor age, sex, ethnicity and CMV serostatus was compiled. A later genetic analysis took genome-wide SNP genotypes for about three fifths of the 666 donors and used that subset as a discovery cohort. Every discovery cohort repertoire had been produced on one sequencing platform. Both class I and class II loci were covered by HLA typing, at four-digit resolution. Typing coverage varied by locus: about 620-640 donors for A, B, C, DRB1 and DQB1; around 560 for DQA1; 600 to 610 for DPA1; some 470 for DPB1. Five DR-DQ haplotypes were treated as single units for association and clustering because of strong linkage in the cohort. On average, approximately 250,000 unique TCR beta nucleotide sequences were sequenced per donor among more than 350 genotyped donors of the cohort, with roughly 18% of those sequences being non-productive. The paper as a whole reports these results and caveats: In the study, some 180 TCR beta chains were listed as associated with cytomegalovirus. Assigning TCR associations to individual alleles was difficult when HLA alleles, especially DR and DQ, strongly co-occurred. Because HLA typing was unavailable for some donors at each locus, only the typed subset was used in association tests. Across donors, most TCR sequences were observed very rarely, whereas some public TCRs were present in many individuals. Roughly uniform sequencing depth across donors was assumed in presence/absence analyses, although this assumption may not hold. In a later analysis, TCR association rates were found to vary across HLA loci, with the most associated TCRs seen for DRB1 alleles and the fewest for HLA-C alleles. A few of the identified cytomegalovirus-associated TCR beta chains were confirmed in vitro to be specific for cytomegalovirus antigens. A later genetic analysis associated a missense DCLRE1C variant with V-gene and J-gene trimming of TCR beta chains, and an independent cohort replicated the association. Some IMGT-functional V segments, including TRBV6-2 and TRBV6-3, could not be distinguished by the 87-base-pair reads and were therefore excluded. Only TCR beta chains were sequenced in this cohort, and the absence of alpha or paired-chain data limited detectable features. In an earlier analysis of fewer than 750 of the donors, most TCR beta V segments were observed in productive rearrangements about 90% or about 30% of the time, broadly matching IMGT annotations. Compared with equally common non-associated chains, HLA-associated TCR beta chains in a later analysis were more clonally expanded and had lower generation probabilities. A later analysis found that most CMV-associated TCR beta chains appeared HLA-restricted, with HLA associations seemingly driven largely by CMV exposure. Linkage disequilibrium might explain the correlated functional status among segregating V segments, but an unknown experimental factor could not be excluded. In a later analysis, several top co-occurrence clusters were reported to appear linked to parvovirus B19, influenza, CMV and Epstein-Barr virus. CMV serostatus was the only immune exposure information available for the cohort. The classifier was reported to diagnose cytomegalovirus status with high specificity and sensitivity in both the original and validation cohorts. A cluster of highly shared sequence variants was judged likely to be a technical artifact of the sequencing pipeline. A further reported finding was that TCR beta sequences accurately predicted the HLA-A and HLA-B alleles for most subjects in the first cohort. At a false discovery rate of 0.05, a later analysis linked about 16,000 TCR beta sequences to specific HLA alleles. A later genetic analysis reported fewer N-insertions in productive TCRs among donors in an Asian-associated ancestry cluster than the roughly 640-donor mean. The earlier analysis of almost 600 of the donors excluded approximately 17 rarely observed V segments, including chromosome 9 orphons, because counts were too low. According to the authors, the approach could potentially be generalized to other disease states and immunological phenotypes.

This receptor was obtained from a boy younger than 18 in good health and CMV-seronegative. Sequencing was done on a sample of PBMCs. This sequence uses TRBV18 and TRBJ1-2; the central 9 bases match TRBD1. The nucleotide sequence reads TGTGCCAGCGCCCGGGACAGGGACTATGGCTACACCTTC. It is translated as CASARDRDYGYTF.